This T cell receptor (beta chain) was identified during a study of cytomegalovirus exposure and HLA in healthy donors. For the study at large: The same platform was used for the 130 or so validation repertoires and the approximately 670 first-cohort repertoires, a later analysis reported.

TCRdb's copy holds only in-frame clones and misses some; the assay was immunoSEQ multiplex PCR. The sample includes 40,000 to 60,000 clones, roughly 94% of them seen just once. J lost 10 bases, V lost 5 bases, and 11 bases had no gene match. Per the germline V gene, CDR1 is SGHTA and CDR2 is FQGNSA. This CDR3 is 16 amino acids long. V usage is TRBV7-2 and J usage is TRBJ2-1; TRBD2 matches 13 bases. The sequenced sample was PBMCs. The TCR comes from a woman younger than 35 in good health and CMV-seropositive. CDR3 DNA sequence: TGTGCCAGCAGCCCAAACGACGGGACTAGCGGGACCGAGCAGTTCTTC. This sequence encodes CASSPNDGTSGTEQFF.